These T cell receptor beta chains were read from a single sample in a study of identical twins. TCRdb fed the 5' RACE reads into MiXCR, producing one record per CDR3 protein. This repertoire shows approximately 350,000 distinct CDR3 sequences, roughly an eighth found once; its top ten account for 7.2%. These data also formed part of another study, on yellow fever vaccine responses in identical twins.

The sequencing sample was made of CD8+ T cells sorted from blood. These receptors originate from a woman between 18 and 29 years old in good health. Both conserved end residues are part of each CDR3. The order of the fields is D gene, J gene, clone size, V gene, CDR3 DNA, CDR3 protein. D genes are given only for firm matches. Some rows have no size entry. The others give once, few or many, or a class for an expanded clone.

TRBD2	TRBJ2-5	.	TRBV9	TGTGCCAGCAGCGTAGAGGACATCGGACTAGCGGGAGTAGAGACCCAGTACTTC	CASSVEDIGLAGVETQYF
.	TRBJ2-7	many	TRBV10-3	TGTGCCATCAGTGGGGACTCCTCCTACGAGCAGTACTTC	CAISGDSSYEQYF
.	TRBJ2-1	many	TRBV20-1	TGCAGTGCTAGAGATCCCCTAGTGGTTCACAATGAGCAGTTCTTC	CSARDPLVVHNEQFF
.	TRBJ2-3	.	TRBV14	TGTGCCAGCAGCCCACACGGACCCCGGGGAGCAGATACGCAGTATTTT	CASSPHGPRGADTQYF
.	TRBJ2-2	many	TRBV7-7	TGTGCCAGCAGCTTAGTCGCGAACACCGGGGAGCTGTTTTTT	CASSLVANTGELFF
.	TRBJ1-6	few	TRBV27	TGTGCCAGCAGTTTGGGAGGGGGGCCTTCCTATTCACCCCTCCACTTT	CASSLGGGPSYSPLHF
.	TRBJ1-1	many	TRBV4-1	TGCGCCAGCAGCCAATTTGATAACGCTGAAGCTTTCTTT	CASSQFDNAEAFF
TRBD1	TRBJ2-7	few	TRBV19	TGTTCCAGTTCGGCCGGGACAGGTCCCGCCTACGAGCAGTACTTC	CSSSAGTGPAYEQYF
.	TRBJ2-1	few	TRBV9	TGTGCCAGCAGCGCGCGACAGTACAAAGCTCCTATTTTTGAGCAGTTCTTC	CASSARQYKAPIFEQFF
.	TRBJ1-1	few	TRBV28	TGTGCCAGCAGTCTCCTACAGTCCTTGAACACTGAAGCTTTCTTT	CASSLLQSLNTEAFF
.	TRBJ1-2	.	TRBV25-1	TGTGCCAGCAGCGGGTCGAATGGCTACACCTTC	CASSGSNGYTF
.	TRBJ1-4	.	TRBV6-1	TGTGCCAGCAGTGAAAGTCTCGGGGACGGGTTTTTT	CASSESLGDGFF
.	TRBJ1-5	few	TRBV15	TGTGCCACCGCCCGGGATACAGGATATCAGCCCCAGCATTTT	CATARDTGYQPQHF
TRBD1	TRBJ1-2	few	TRBV28	TGTGCCAGCAGCCCGGACAGGTTCTATGGCTACACCTTC	CASSPDRFYGYTF
.	TRBJ1-2	.	TRBV12-3/TRBV12-4	TGTGCCAGCAGTTTAGCGCTCGCTTATGGCTACACCTTC	CASSLALAYGYTF
TRBD2	TRBJ2-1	.	TRBV28	TGTGCCAGCAGTCCCGAAGACCAGCGGGGACACAATGAGCAGTTCTTC	CASSPEDQRGHNEQFF
.	TRBJ1-6	few	TRBV7-2	TGTGCCAGCAGCCCAGGGTATTCACCCCTCCACTTT	CASSPGYSPLHF
.	TRBJ1-5	many	TRBV7-9	TGTGCCAGCAGCTTCCGGGGCAATCAGCCCCAGCATTTT	CASSFRGNQPQHF
.	TRBJ2-1	few	TRBV20-1	TGCAGTGCTAGAGGGTTAAGTACGGGAAGGTCCTACAATGAGCAGTTCTTC	CSARGLSTGRSYNEQFF
.	TRBJ2-5	.	TRBV6-1	TGTGCCAGCAGTGGGTTCAGTGCTAGCGACAAACAAGAGACCCAGTACTTC	CASSGFSASDKQETQYF
TRBD2	TRBJ2-1	.	TRBV12-3/TRBV12-4	TGTGCCAGCAGTCCCCTAAACCCACTAGCGGGGGAGTCCTACAATGAGCAGTTCTTC	CASSPLNPLAGESYNEQFF
.	TRBJ2-1	few	TRBV27	TGTGCCAGCAGTGAATCGCTAGTCTTTGCGAGGAGCTCCTACAATGAGCAGTTCTTC	CASSESLVFARSSYNEQFF
TRBD1	TRBJ2-3	few	TRBV10-3	TGTGCCATCAGTGAGTGGATTGGACAGGGCGCTAGCACAGATACGCAGTATTTT	CAISEWIGQGASTDTQYF
.	TRBJ2-5	.	TRBV7-9	TGTGCCAGCAGCTCCGGGCCTCAAACCCAGGAGACCCAGTACTTC	CASSSGPQTQETQYF
.	TRBJ2-1	many	TRBV4-1	TGCGCCAGCAGCCATTTAACGTGGGGTAATGAGCAGTTCTTC	CASSHLTWGNEQFF
.	TRBJ2-2	few	TRBV12-3/TRBV12-4	TGTGCCATAATAAGGCCGACCTCGGGCACCGGGGAGCTGTTTTTT	CAIIRPTSGTGELFF
.	TRBJ1-1	few	TRBV27	TGTGCCAGCAGCTTAGGGGTACAGCTGAACACTGAAGCTTTCTTT	CASSLGVQLNTEAFF
TRBD2	TRBJ2-3	.	TRBV4-1	TGCGCCAGCAGTCTAAAAACCCAGCGGGACCCCACAGATACGCAGTATTTT	CASSLKTQRDPTDTQYF
.	TRBJ1-1	.	TRBV2	TGTGCCAGCAGTGAATTGGGCAGGTCCGTCGACACTGAAGCTTTCTTT	CASSELGRSVDTEAFF
TRBD1	TRBJ1-6	many	TRBV20-1	TGCAGTGGTTCCGGGACAGAATATTCACCCCTCCACTTT	CSGSGTEYSPLHF
.	TRBJ2-5	few	TRBV7-2	TGTGCCAGCAGCCCGAGGGGTTTACTAGAGGAGACCCAGTACTTC	CASSPRGLLEETQYF
.	TRBJ2-3	few	TRBV11-2	TGTGCCAGCAACCTAGGGAACTCAGATACGCAGTATTTT	CASNLGNSDTQYF
.	TRBJ2-1	few	TRBV5-1	TGCGCCAGCAGCACCCATTCCGGGTACCACAATGAGCAGTTCTTC	CASSTHSGYHNEQFF
TRBD2	TRBJ2-7	many	TRBV20-1	TGCAGTGCTTCTAGCGGGAGGGAGCCCTACGAGCAGTACTTC	CSASSGREPYEQYF
TRBD2	TRBJ2-3	few	TRBV4-1	TGCGCCAGCAGCCAGACTAGCGGGATGGCAGATACGCAGTATTTT	CASSQTSGMADTQYF
.	TRBJ2-1	many	TRBV12-3/TRBV12-4	TGTGCCAGCAGTTTTGGAGGAAATTACAATGAGCAGTTCTTC	CASSFGGNYNEQFF
.	TRBJ2-5	.	TRBV7-9	TGTGCCAGCAGCTTAGCGTTAACAGGGCAAGAGACCCAGTACTTC	CASSLALTGQETQYF
TRBD1	TRBJ1-1	few	TRBV10-3	TGTGCCATCAGTGAGTCGGGACAGGGGAACACTGAAGCTTTCTTT	CAISESGQGNTEAFF
.	TRBJ2-5	many	TRBV12-3/TRBV12-4	TGTGCCAGCACCCTCGGGGGACCCTGGGCAGAGACCCAGTACTTC	CASTLGGPWAETQYF
.	TRBJ1-1	.	TRBV7-9	TGTGCCAGCGGCAGGGTATCGGGAATGAACACTGAAGCTTTCTTT	CASGRVSGMNTEAFF
TRBD1	TRBJ2-5	.	TRBV7-8	TGTGCCAGCAGCTTAACACGCGCCAGGGGGTCTATCCAAGAGACCCAGTACTTC	CASSLTRARGSIQETQYF
TRBD1	TRBJ2-6	.	TRBV2	TGTGCCAGATTGACCGGGACAGGGGGCTCTGGGGCCAACGTCCTGACTTTC	CARLTGTGGSGANVLTF
TRBD2	TRBJ2-1	few	TRBV27	TGTGCCAGCGGAGCGGGGGTTTACAATGAGCAGTTCTTC	CASGAGVYNEQFF
TRBD1	TRBJ1-2	many	TRBV2	TGTGCCAGCAGTGACCCCGGGACAGGGGTATATGGCTACACCTTC	CASSDPGTGVYGYTF
.	TRBJ2-5	many	TRBV5-1	TGCGCCAGCAATCCTCACAGGGATTTTATGAAGACCCAGTACTTC	CASNPHRDFMKTQYF
.	TRBJ2-7	few	TRBV6-1	TGTGCCAGCCGACTAGGCCCAGGGGCCTACGAGCAGTACTTC	CASRLGPGAYEQYF
.	TRBJ1-4	.	TRBV12-3/TRBV12-4	TGTGCCAGCAGTTTAGGGCAGGGGAGTGAAAAACTGTTTTTT	CASSLGQGSEKLFF
.	TRBJ1-2	few	TRBV2	TGTGCCAGCAGGGACAGAATAGGCTACACCTTC	CASRDRIGYTF
TRBD1	TRBJ2-1	.	TRBV12-3/TRBV12-4	TGTGCCAGCAGTGGGGGAAGGGGGCGTATGGATGAGCAGTTCTTC	CASSGGRGRMDEQFF
.	TRBJ2-5	.	TRBV29-1	TGCAGCGTTGAACCCGACCAAGAGACCCAGTACTTC	CSVEPDQETQYF